This T cell receptor (beta chain) was sequenced in a study of cytomegalovirus exposure and HLA in healthy donors. CDR3 length equals 13 residues. The V gene lost 6 bases and the J gene lost 7 bases, with 10 bases spanning the gap. Germline V gene sequence: CDR1 SGHAT, CDR2 FQNNGV. PCR was performed using 60 Vbeta and 13 Jbeta primers. TCRdb's table, derived via immunoSEQ multiplex PCR, lists solely in-frame clones and lacks some. The table shows around 25,000 clones, with 79% occurring only once. Input material: PBMCs. This clonotype originated in a male donor in good health and CMV-seronegative. The V call is TRBV11-2, the J call TRBJ1-6; D call uncertain. The CDR3 nucleotides read TGTGCCAGCAGTCAAATACTGAATTCACCCCTCCACTTT. Its protein is CASSQILNSPLHF.